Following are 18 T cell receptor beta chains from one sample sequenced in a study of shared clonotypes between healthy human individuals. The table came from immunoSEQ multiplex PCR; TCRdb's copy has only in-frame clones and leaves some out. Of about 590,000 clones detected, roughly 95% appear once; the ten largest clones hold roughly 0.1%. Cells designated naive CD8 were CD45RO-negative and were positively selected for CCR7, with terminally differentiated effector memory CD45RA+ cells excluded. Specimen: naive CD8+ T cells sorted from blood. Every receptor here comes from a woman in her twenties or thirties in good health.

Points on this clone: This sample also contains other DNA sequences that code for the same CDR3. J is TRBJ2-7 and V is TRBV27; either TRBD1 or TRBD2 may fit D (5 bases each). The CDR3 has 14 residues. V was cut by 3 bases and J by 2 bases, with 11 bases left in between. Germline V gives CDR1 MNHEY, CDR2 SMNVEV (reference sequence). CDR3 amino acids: CASSFSGSPYEQYF. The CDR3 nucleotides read TGTGCCAGCAGTTTCTCAGGGAGCCCCTACGAGCAGTACTTC.

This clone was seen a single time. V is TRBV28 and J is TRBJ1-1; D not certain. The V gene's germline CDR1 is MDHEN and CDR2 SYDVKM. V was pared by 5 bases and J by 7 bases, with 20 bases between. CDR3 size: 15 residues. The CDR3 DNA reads TGTGCCAGCAGTATCCTGTATAGGGAAAAAAATGAAGCTTTCTTT. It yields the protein CASSILYREKNEAFF.

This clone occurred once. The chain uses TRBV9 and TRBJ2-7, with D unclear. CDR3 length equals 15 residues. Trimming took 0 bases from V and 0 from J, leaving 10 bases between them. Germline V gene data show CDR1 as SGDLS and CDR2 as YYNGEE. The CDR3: CASSVGATYSYEQYF. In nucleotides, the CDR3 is TGTGCCAGCAGCGTAGGGGCAACCTACTCCTACGAGCAGTACTTC.

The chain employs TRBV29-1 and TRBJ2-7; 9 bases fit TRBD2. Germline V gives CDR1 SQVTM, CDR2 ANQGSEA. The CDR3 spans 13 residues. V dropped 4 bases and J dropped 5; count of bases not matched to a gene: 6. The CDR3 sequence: CSVAGTSLNEQYF. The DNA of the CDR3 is TGCAGCGTTGCCGGGACTAGCTTGAACGAGCAGTACTTC.

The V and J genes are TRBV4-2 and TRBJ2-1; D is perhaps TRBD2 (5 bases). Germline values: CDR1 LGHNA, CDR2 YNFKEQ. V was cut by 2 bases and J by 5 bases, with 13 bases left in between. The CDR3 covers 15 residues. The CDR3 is CASSQLAAQNNEQFF. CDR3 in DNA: TGTGCCAGCAGCCAACTAGCCGCTCAAAACAATGAGCAGTTCTTC.

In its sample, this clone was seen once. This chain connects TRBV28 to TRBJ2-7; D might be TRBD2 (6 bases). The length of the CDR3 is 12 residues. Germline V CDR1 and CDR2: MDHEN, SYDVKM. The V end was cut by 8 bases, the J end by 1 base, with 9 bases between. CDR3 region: CASGSGSYEQYF. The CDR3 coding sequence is TGTGCCAGCGGTAGCGGATCCTACGAGCAGTACTTC.

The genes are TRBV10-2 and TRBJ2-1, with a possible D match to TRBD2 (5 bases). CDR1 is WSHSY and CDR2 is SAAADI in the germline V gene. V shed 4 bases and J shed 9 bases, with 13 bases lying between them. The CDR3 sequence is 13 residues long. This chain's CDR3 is CASSGVGIGEQFF. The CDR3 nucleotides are TGCGCCAGCAGTGGAGTCGGGATCGGTGAGCAGTTCTTC.

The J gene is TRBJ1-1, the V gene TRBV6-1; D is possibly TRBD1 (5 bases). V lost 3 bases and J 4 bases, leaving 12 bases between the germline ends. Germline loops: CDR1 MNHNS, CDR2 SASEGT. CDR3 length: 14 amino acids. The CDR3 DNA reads TGTGCCAGCAGTGAGGCGGAGGGGAGCACTGAAGCTTTCTTT. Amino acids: CASSEAEGSTEAFF.

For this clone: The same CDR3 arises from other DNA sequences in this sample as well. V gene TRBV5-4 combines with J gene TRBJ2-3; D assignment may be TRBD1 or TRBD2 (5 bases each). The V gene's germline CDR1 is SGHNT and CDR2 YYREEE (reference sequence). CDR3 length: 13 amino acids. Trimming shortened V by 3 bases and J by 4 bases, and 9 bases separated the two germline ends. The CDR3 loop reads CASSSGTPDTQYF. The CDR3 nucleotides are TGTGCCAGCAGCTCTGGGACGCCAGATACGCAGTATTTT. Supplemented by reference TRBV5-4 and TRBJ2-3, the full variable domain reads ETGVTQSPTHLIKTRGQQVTLRCSSQSGHNTVSWYQQALGQGPQFIFQYYREEENGRGNFPPRFSGLQFPNYSSELNVNALELDDSALYLCASSSGTPDTQYFGPGTRLTVL.

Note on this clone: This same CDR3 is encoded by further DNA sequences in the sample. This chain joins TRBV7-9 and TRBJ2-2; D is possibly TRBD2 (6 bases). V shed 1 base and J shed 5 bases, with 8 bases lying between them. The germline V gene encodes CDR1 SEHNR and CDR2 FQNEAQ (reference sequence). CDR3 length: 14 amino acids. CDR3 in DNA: TGTGCCAGCAGCTTAGTGGGGGGAACCGGGGAGCTGTTTTTT. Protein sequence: CASSLVGGTGELFF.

As DNA, the CDR3 is TGTGCCAGCAGTTTTGGAGAGACCCAGTACTTC. Translation gives CASSFGETQYF. The V call is TRBV6-1, the J call TRBJ2-5; D gene ambiguous. The germline V and J ends were trimmed by 5 bases and 4 bases, with 5 bases remaining between them. The CDR3 length is 11 residues. The germline V gene has CDR1 MNHNS and CDR2 SASEGT.

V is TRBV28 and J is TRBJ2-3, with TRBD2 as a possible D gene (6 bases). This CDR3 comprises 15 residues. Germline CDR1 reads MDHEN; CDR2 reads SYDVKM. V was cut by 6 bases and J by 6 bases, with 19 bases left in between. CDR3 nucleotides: TGTGCCAGCAGCTCCACCGGAGGGGTTCAGGATACGCAGTATTTT. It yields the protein CASSSTGGVQDTQYF.

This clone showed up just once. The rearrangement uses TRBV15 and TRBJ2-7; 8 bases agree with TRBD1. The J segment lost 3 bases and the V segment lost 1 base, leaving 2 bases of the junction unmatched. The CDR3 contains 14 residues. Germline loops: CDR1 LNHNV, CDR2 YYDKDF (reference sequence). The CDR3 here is CATSRGDRSYEQYF. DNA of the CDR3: TGTGCCACCAGCAGAGGGGACAGGAGCTACGAGCAGTACTTC.

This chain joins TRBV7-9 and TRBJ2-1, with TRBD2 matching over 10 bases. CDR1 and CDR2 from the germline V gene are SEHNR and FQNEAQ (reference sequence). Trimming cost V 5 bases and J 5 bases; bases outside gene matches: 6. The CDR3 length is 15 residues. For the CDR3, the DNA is TGTGCCAGCAGCCTCGGGACTAGCGACCACAATGAGCAGTTCTTC. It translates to CASSLGTSDHNEQFF.

The CDR3 here is CASSDSGLEADEQFF. The CDR3 bases are TGCGCCAGCAGTGATTCCGGACTAGAGGCGGATGAGCAGTTCTTC. This chain connects TRBV10-1 to TRBJ2-1, with 7 bases that match TRBD2. This CDR3 spans 15 amino acids. V lost 3 bases, J lost 8 bases, and 10 bases stayed unmatched. Germline loops: CDR1 WNHNN, CDR2 SYGVQD (reference sequence).

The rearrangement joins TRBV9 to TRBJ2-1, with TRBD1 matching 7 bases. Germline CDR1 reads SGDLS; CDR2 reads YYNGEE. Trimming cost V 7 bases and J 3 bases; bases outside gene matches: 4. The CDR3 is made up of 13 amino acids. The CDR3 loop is CASQGGSYNEQFF. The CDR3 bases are TGTGCCAGCCAAGGGGGCAGCTACAATGAGCAGTTCTTC.

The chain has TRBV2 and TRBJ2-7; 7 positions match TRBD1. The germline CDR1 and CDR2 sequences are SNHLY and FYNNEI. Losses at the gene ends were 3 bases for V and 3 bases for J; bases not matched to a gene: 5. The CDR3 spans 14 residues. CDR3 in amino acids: CASSDPDRSYEQYF. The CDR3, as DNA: TGTGCCAGCAGTGATCCGGACAGGAGCTACGAGCAGTACTTC. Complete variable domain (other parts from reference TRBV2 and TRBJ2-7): EPEVTQTPSHQVTQMGQEVILRCVPISNHLYFYWYRQILGQKVEFLVSFYNNEISEKSEIFDDQFSVERPDGSNFTLKIRSTKLEDSAMYFCASSDPDRSYEQYFGPGTRLTVT.

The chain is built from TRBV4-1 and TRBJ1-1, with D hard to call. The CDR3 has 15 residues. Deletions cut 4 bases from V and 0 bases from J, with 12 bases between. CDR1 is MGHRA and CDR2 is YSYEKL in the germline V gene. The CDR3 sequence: CASSLGPGLNTEAFF. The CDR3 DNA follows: TGCGCCAGCAGCCTTGGACCAGGCCTGAACACTGAAGCTTTCTTT.